Below, 3 T cell receptor beta chains from the same sample are listed, as sequenced in a study of T cell responses to AZD1222 COVID-19 vaccine. Some clones are missing from TCRdb's copy, which holds only in-frame ones; the method was immunoSEQ multiplex PCR. Of 150,000 or so clones listed, more than 70% were seen once; the top ten hold more than 2%. The starting material was peripheral blood, obtained on day 0 of AZD1222 vaccination. The receptors come from an adult in good health.

V usage is TRBV4-1 and J usage is TRBJ2-7; 9 bases match TRBD2. Trimming cost V 0 bases and J 0 bases; bases outside gene matches: 6. The CDR3 loop spans 17 amino acids. Germline V gene data show CDR1 as MGHRA and CDR2 as YSYEKL. In nucleotides, the CDR3 is TGCGCCAGCAGCCAAGAGGTGGCTAGCGGGAACTCCTACGAGCAGTACTTC. Its translation: CASSQEVASGNSYEQYF.

This clone was found a few times. The chain couples TRBV7-9 to TRBJ1-4; no clear D gene. The ends were cut back, 5 bases at V and 8 bases at J, with 18 bases in the middle. This CDR3 spans 15 amino acids. Germline V CDR1 and CDR2: SEHNR, FQNEAQ (reference sequence). The CDR3 region is CASSRSGSGSEKLFF. CDR3 nucleotide sequence: TGTGCCAGCAGCAGATCAGGCAGTGGGAGCGAAAAACTGTTTTTT. Together with reference TRBV7-9 and TRBJ1-4, the CDR3 gives the full variable domain: DTGVSQNPRHKITKRGQNVTFRCDPISEHNRLYWYRQTLGQGPEFLTYFQNEAQLEKSRLLSDRFSAERPKGSFSTLEIQRTEQGDSAMYLCASSRSGSGSEKLFFGSGTQLSVL.

The chain combines TRBV6-5 with TRBJ1-4; 12 nucleotides match TRBD1. Germline lookup yields CDR1 MNHEY and CDR2 SVGAGI. The CDR3 has 14 residues. V was clipped by 8 bases and J by 9 bases; unmatched bases: 7. CDR3 amino acids: CASLGTGGFQKLFF. The CDR3 nucleotides read TGTGCCAGCCTCGGGACAGGGGGCTTTCAAAAACTGTTTTTT.